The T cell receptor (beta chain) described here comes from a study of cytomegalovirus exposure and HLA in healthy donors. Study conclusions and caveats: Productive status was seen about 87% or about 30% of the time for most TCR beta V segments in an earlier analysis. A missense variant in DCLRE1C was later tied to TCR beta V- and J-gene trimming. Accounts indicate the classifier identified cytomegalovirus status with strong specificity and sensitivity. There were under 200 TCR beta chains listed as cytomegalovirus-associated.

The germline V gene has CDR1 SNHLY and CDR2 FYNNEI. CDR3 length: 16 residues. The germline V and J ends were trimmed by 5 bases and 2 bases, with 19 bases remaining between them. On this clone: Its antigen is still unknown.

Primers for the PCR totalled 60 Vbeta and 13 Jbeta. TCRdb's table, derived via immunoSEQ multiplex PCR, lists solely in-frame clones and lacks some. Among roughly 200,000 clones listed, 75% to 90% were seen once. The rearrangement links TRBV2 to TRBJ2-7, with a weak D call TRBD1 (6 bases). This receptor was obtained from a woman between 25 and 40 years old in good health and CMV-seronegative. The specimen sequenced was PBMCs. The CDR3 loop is CASSRSSAGVTYEQYF. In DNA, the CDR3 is TGTGCCAGCAGTCGTTCTTCGGCAGGGGTCACCTACGAGCAGTACTTC. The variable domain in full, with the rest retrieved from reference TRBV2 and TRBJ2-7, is EPEVTQTPSHQVTQMGQEVILRCVPISNHLYFYWYRQILGQKVEFLVSFYNNEISEKSEIFDDQFSVERPDGSNFTLKIRSTKLEDSAMYFCASSRSSAGVTYEQYFGPGTRLTVT.